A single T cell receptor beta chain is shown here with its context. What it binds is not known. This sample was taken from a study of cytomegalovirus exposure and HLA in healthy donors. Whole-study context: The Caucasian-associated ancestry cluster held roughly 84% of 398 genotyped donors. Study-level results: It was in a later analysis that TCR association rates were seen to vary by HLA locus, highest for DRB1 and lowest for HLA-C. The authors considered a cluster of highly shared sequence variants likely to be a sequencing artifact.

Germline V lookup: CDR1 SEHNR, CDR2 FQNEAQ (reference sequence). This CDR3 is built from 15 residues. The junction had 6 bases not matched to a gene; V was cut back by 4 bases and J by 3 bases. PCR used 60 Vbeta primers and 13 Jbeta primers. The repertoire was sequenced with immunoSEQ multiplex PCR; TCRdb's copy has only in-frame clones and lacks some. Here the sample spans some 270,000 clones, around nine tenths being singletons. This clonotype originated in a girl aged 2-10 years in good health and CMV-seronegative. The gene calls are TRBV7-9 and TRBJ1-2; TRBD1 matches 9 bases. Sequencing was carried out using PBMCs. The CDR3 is CASSSRDREDYGYTF. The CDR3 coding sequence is TGTGCCAGCAGCTCGAGGGACAGGGAAGACTATGGCTACACCTTC.